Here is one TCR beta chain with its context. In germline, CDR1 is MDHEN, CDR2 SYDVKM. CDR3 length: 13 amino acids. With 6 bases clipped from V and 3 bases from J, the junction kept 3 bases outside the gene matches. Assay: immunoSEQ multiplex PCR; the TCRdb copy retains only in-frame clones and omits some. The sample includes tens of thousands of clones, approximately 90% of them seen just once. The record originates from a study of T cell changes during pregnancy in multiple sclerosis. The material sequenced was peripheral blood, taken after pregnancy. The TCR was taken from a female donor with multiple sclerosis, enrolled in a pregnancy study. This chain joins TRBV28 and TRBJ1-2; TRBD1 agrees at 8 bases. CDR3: CASRPTGDYGYTF. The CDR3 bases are TGTGCCAGCAGGCCGACAGGGGACTATGGCTACACCTTC.